Following are 27 T cell receptor beta chains from one sample sequenced in a study of CD8 T cells in ankylosing spondylitis. TCRdb re-called the 5' RACE reads with MiXCR, one entry per CDR3 protein. The sample has under 200,000 distinct CDR3 sequences, more than 9% seen once. Sequenced: blood, either unsorted or a sorted T cell fraction (not recorded which). Receptors were obtained from a male donor with ankylosing spondylitis or in good health (not recorded which).

This clonotype occurred many times. The chain recombines TRBV5-1 with TRBJ2-3; 8 bases match TRBD2. CDR3 length equals 16 residues. Germline V gene lookup returns CDR1 SGHRS and CDR2 YFSETQ. V lost 3 bases, J lost 2 bases, and 8 bases stayed unmatched. CDR3 protein: CASSSKAGEPTDTQYF. For the CDR3, the DNA is TGCGCCAGCAGCTCAAAAGCGGGGGAACCCACAGATACGCAGTATTTT.

In this sample, this clonotype turned up many times. The chain carries TRBV2 and TRBJ2-3, with D possibly being TRBD1 or TRBD2 (5 bases each). Germline CDR1 reads SNHLY; CDR2 reads FYNNEI. The length of the CDR3 is 15 residues. V was clipped by 5 bases and J by 1 base, with 13 bases between them. CDR3 amino acids: CASSQGLGGTDTQYF. CDR3 in DNA: TGTGCCAGCAGTCAAGGGCTGGGGGGCACAGATACGCAGTATTTT.

There are many counts of this clonotype. The V gene is TRBV6-5, the J gene TRBJ1-1; 7 bases line up with TRBD1. CDR1 and CDR2 (germline): MNHEY, SVGAGI. The CDR3 is made up of 13 amino acids. Trimming removed 1 base from V and 7 bases from J; junction bases left unmatched: 3. CDR3 amino acids: CASSYYGTVEAFF. For the CDR3, the DNA is TGTGCCAGCAGTTACTATGGGACAGTTGAAGCTTTCTTT.

With regard to this clonotype: Its ends do not fully match the called genes, so a read error is possible. This rearrangement joins TRBV5-1 to TRBJ2-3; D might be TRBD1 (6 bases). The CDR3 covers 15 residues. In germline, CDR1 is SGHRS, CDR2 YFSETQ. In nucleotides, the CDR3 is TGCACCAGCAGCCCGGACAGTCGGAGCACAGATACGCAGTATTTT. The encoded protein is CTSSPDSRSTDTQYF.

This clonotype was observed a handful of times. This chain joins TRBV7-9 and TRBJ1-2; a weak D match, TRBD1 (5 bases). The CDR3 extends over 14 amino acids. CDR1 and CDR2 from the germline V gene are SEHNR and FQNEAQ (reference sequence). V was shortened by 1 base and J by 4 bases, with 10 bases between the two germline ends. The CDR3 reads CASSLGDGFYGYTF. The CDR3 nucleotides are TGTGCCAGCAGCTTAGGGGACGGATTCTATGGCTACACCTTC.

In its sample, this clonotype was seen a few times. The rearrangement uses TRBV12-3 or TRBV12-4 and TRBJ2-3, with D tentatively TRBD1 (5 bases). V lost 7 bases and J lost 0, with 11 bases in between. The CDR3 totals 14 residues. CDR3 in DNA: TGTGCCAGCAACCCCGACAGCAGCACAGATACGCAGTATTTT. It yields the protein CASNPDSSTDTQYF.

This clonotype was found a few times. The rearrangement links TRBV11-2 to TRBJ2-3; TRBD1 might be the D (5 bases). Germline CDR1 reads SGHAT; CDR2 reads FQNNGV. The CDR3 totals 14 residues. V lost 2 bases to trimming and J lost 4 bases, with 10 bases between them. The DNA of the CDR3 is TGTGCCAGCAGCTTACGCAGGGTGGCAGATACGCAGTATTTT. Translating it yields CASSLRRVADTQYF.

In its sample, this clonotype was seen many times. The genes are TRBV9 and TRBJ2-3; D gene uncertain. Germline values: CDR1 SGDLS, CDR2 YYNGEE. The CDR3 is 13 residues long. V lost 0 bases, J lost 1 base, and 3 bases lay in between. The CDR3 DNA is TGTGCCAGCAGCGTAGACCGCACAGATACGCAGTATTTT. Translation gives CASSVDRTDTQYF. The full variable domain, its missing parts supplied by reference TRBV9 and TRBJ2-3, is DSGVTQTPKHLITATGQRVTLRCSPRSGDLSVYWYQQSLDQGLQFLIQYYNGEERAKGNILERFSAQQFPDLHSELNLSSLELGDSALYFCASSVDRTDTQYFGPGTRLTVL.

The V and J genes are TRBV24-1 and TRBJ2-3, with TRBD2 as a possible D gene (5 bases). Trimming shortened V by 3 bases and J by 6 bases, and 18 bases separated the two germline ends. The CDR3 covers 16 residues. Germline loops: CDR1 KGHDR, CDR2 SFDVKD. For the CDR3, the DNA is TGTGCCACCAGTGATGGGGAGCGGATGAGCGTGGATACGCAGTATTTT. It codes for CATSDGERMSVDTQYF.

The rearrangement joins TRBV20-1 to TRBJ2-1; 10 bases agree with TRBD2. The germline gives CDR1 DFQATT, CDR2 SNEGSKA (reference sequence). V shed 5 bases and J 0 bases; nucleotides not matched to a gene: 13. The CDR3 totals 18 residues. The CDR3 nucleotides are TGCAGTGCTCTGAAGCGGGAGGGCCCCCTAAGCTCCTACAATGAGCAGTTCTTC. It encodes CSALKREGPLSSYNEQFF.

This clonotype was seen ten or more times. The chain is built from TRBV12-3 or TRBV12-4 and TRBJ2-7; 7 positions agree with TRBD1. The CDR3 is 13 amino acids. Losses at the gene ends were 10 bases for V and 3 bases for J; bases not matched to a gene: 9. The CDR3 sequence: CATGRDRDYEQYF. As DNA, the CDR3 is TGTGCCACCGGAAGAGACAGGGACTACGAGCAGTACTTC.

This clonotype was detected a few times. The chain carries TRBV29-1 and TRBJ2-2; TRBD1 matches 11 bases. CDR3 length equals 14 residues. V shed 4 bases and J 2 bases; nucleotides not matched to a gene: 0. Germline V gene sequence: CDR1 SQVTM, CDR2 ANQGSEA. The DNA for the CDR3 is TGCAGCGTTGGGACAGGGGGCAACACCGGGGAGCTGTTTTTT. The encoded protein is CSVGTGGNTGELFF.

A few counts support this clonotype. The V call is TRBV25-1, the J call TRBJ1-2; D possibly corresponds to TRBD1 (6 bases). Germline V gene sequence: CDR1 MGHDK, CDR2 SYGVNS. Deletions cut 4 bases from V and 8 bases from J, with 14 bases between. CDR3 size: 13 residues. DNA for the CDR3: TGTGCCAGCAGTGTCTTGGGGGGCGGCGGCTACACCTTC. As protein: CASSVLGGGGYTF.

In its sample, this clonotype was seen many times. The chain combines TRBV28 with TRBJ2-3; D remains ambiguous. This CDR3 is 12 amino acids long. The germline V and J ends were trimmed by 8 bases and 1 base, with 7 bases remaining between them. Germline values: CDR1 MDHEN, CDR2 SYDVKM. The CDR3 coding sequence is TGTGCCAGCCAGGCGGGCACAGATACGCAGTATTTT. It codes for CASQAGTDTQYF.

This clonotype was found a few times. This sequence joins TRBV7-9 and TRBJ2-1, with D possibly TRBD2 on 7 matching bases. The CDR3 is 16 residues long. Germline V gene sequence: CDR1 SEHNR, CDR2 FQNEAQ (reference sequence). The V end was cut by 5 bases, the J end by 2 bases, with 16 bases between. The CDR3 spells CASSPKAGAPYNEQFF. The DNA of the CDR3 is TGTGCCAGCAGCCCTAAGGCGGGGGCGCCCTACAATGAGCAGTTCTTC. The entire variable domain, with the rest obtained from reference TRBV7-9 and TRBJ2-1, is as follows: DTGVSQNPRHKITKRGQNVTFRCDPISEHNRLYWYRQTLGQGPEFLTYFQNEAQLEKSRLLSDRFSAERPKGSFSTLEIQRTEQGDSAMYLCASSPKAGAPYNEQFFGPGTRLTVL.

V gene TRBV29-1 combines with J gene TRBJ2-5; D is possibly TRBD2 (6 bases). This CDR3 region has 12 residues. The germline CDR1 and CDR2 sequences are SQVTM and ANQGSEA. V lost 0 bases and J lost 5, with 7 bases in between. This CDR3 reads CSVEDGGETQYF. The DNA of the CDR3 is TGCAGCGTTGAAGATGGGGGGGAGACCCAGTACTTC.

Concerning this clonotype itself: At one end the junction does not follow the germline gene, possibly because of a read error. V and J are TRBV11-2 and TRBJ2-7; D is uncertain. The CDR3 has 15 residues. Germline loops: CDR1 SGHAT, CDR2 FQNNGV. This CDR3 reads CAGSLAPLGSYEQYF. The CDR3 DNA reads TGTGCCGGCAGCTTGGCCCCGTTGGGCTCCTACGAGCAGTACTTC.

This clonotype was detected many times. The chain recombines TRBV20-1 with TRBJ2-3, with 10 bases aligning to TRBD2. The CDR3 runs 13 residues. V dropped 4 bases and J dropped 5; count of bases not matched to a gene: 3. Germline loops: CDR1 DFQATT, CDR2 SNEGSKA (reference sequence). The CDR3 DNA follows: TGCAGTGCTAAACCTAGCGGGGGAGATACGCAGTATTTT. Protein sequence: CSAKPSGGDTQYF.

Comment on this clonotype: Possible read error: a much larger clone is one base away. J is TRBJ1-5 and V is TRBV12-3 or TRBV12-4; no reliable D call. The CDR3 is 12 residues long. As DNA, the CDR3 is TGTACCAGCAGTTTTGGTGAGCAGCCCCAGCATTTT. Residues: CTSSFGEQPQHF.

This clonotype occurred many times. The V call is TRBV3-1, the J call TRBJ1-1; D not resolved. With 2 bases removed from V and 1 base from J, the gap between germline ends came to 5 bases. This CDR3 region has 13 residues. Germline lookup yields CDR1 LGHDT and CDR2 YNNKEL (reference sequence). CDR3 loop: CASSQSENTEAFF. CDR3 DNA sequence: TGTGCCAGCAGCCAATCAGAGAACACTGAAGCTTTCTTT.

At least ten counts were recorded for this clonotype. V usage is TRBV6-2 or TRBV6-3 and J usage is TRBJ2-7; perhaps D is TRBD1 or TRBD2 (6 bases each). The V end was cut by 6 bases, the J end by 7 bases, with 22 bases between. Germline V CDR1 and CDR2: MNHEY, SVGEGT. The CDR3 is 15 amino acids. The CDR3 coding sequence is TGTGCCAGCAGCCTAGGAGGGACACTCGGGAGTGAGCAGTACTTC. Translation gives CASSLGGTLGSEQYF.

This clonotype was observed a few times. This sequence joins TRBV11-2 and TRBJ2-5; 10 bases match TRBD2. V gave up 4 bases and J gave up 5 bases; unmatched junction bases: 1. The CDR3 consists of 13 residues. The germline gives CDR1 SGHAT, CDR2 FQNNGV. The CDR3 reads CASSSGLAETQYF. Written as DNA, the CDR3 is TGTGCCAGCAGCTCGGGACTAGCGGAGACCCAGTACTTC.

This clonotype was detected many times. Its ends do not fully match the called genes, so a read error is possible. The chain recombines TRBV5-1 with TRBJ2-3; 13 nucleotides line up with TRBD2. The germline V gene encodes CDR1 SGHRS and CDR2 YFSETQ. The CDR3 has 15 residues. CDR3 region: CASSYGLAGADTQYF. The CDR3 DNA reads as TGTGCCAGCAGTTACGGACTAGCGGGAGCAGATACGCAGTATTTT. The variable domain in full, with the rest retrieved from reference TRBV5-1 and TRBJ2-3, is KAGVTQTPRYLIKTRGQQVTLSCSPISGHRSVSWYQQTPGQGLQFLFEYFSETQRNKGNFPGRFSGRQFSNSRSEMNVSTLELGDSALYLCASSYGLAGADTQYFGPGTRLTVL.

This clonotype has a count of ten or more. The rearrangement uses TRBV7-6 and TRBJ2-5; D uncertain. The germline CDR1 and CDR2 sequences are SGHVS and FNYEAQ. This CDR3 is built from 13 residues. The V end was cut by 3 bases, the J end by 2 bases, with 7 bases between. DNA for the CDR3: TGTGCCAGCAGCTTTAACAGACAAGAGACCCAGTACTTC. Translation: CASSFNRQETQYF.

As regards this clonotype: Just one base apart from a much larger clone, this may be a read error. The V and J genes are TRBV10-3 and TRBJ2-6, with 8 bases fitting TRBD2. Germline loops: CDR1 ENHRY, CDR2 SYGVKD. The CDR3 has 15 amino acids. This CDR3 is CAISTGPGGANALTF. DNA for the CDR3: TGTGCCATCAGTACAGGTCCGGGGGGGGCCAACGCCCTGACTTTC.

This clonotype was detected ten times or more. The chain has TRBV12-3 or TRBV12-4 and TRBJ2-3, with TRBD2 matching 10 bases. V trimming: 6 bases; J trimming: 4 bases; junction bases outside the gene matches: 10. CDR3 length equals 16 residues. DNA of the CDR3: TGTGCCAGCAGCCCCAGGATAGCGGGGGGACCAGATACGCAGTATTTT. It translates to CASSPRIAGGPDTQYF.

There are many counts of this clonotype. V and J are TRBV7-8 and TRBJ2-1, with TRBD1 as a possible D gene (5 bases). Trimming removed 2 bases from V and 9 bases from J, with 11 bases in between. The CDR3 loop spans 13 amino acids. Germline V lookup: CDR1 SGHVS, CDR2 FQNEAQ. Here the CDR3 DNA reads TGTGCCAGCAGCTTATCCCGACAGACTGAGCAGTTCTTC. Translated, it gives CASSLSRQTEQFF.